This TCR beta chain was obtained from a study of T-cell memory formation after mild COVID-19. Study outcomes and limitations: Cross-reactive memory apparently joined, as some responding clones appeared in pre-infection memory. Clones shrinking from day 15 to 85 showed even CD4/CD8 mixes; later expanders tilted CD4+.

Between the trimmed V and J ends, which lost 9 bases and 4 bases, there was a span of 9 bases. CDR3 size: 12 residues. From germline, CDR1 is MNHEY and CDR2 SVGEGT. Worth noting for this clonotype: Antigen unknown.

TCR alpha and TCR beta cDNA libraries carrying sample barcodes and UMIs were produced by 5'RACE using constant-segment primers. MiXCR, applied by TCRdb to the 5' RACE reads, yields one record per CDR3 protein. This sample has about 280,000 distinct CDR3 sequences, with roughly 8% found just once. The chain has TRBV6-2 or TRBV6-3 and TRBJ2-2; no reliable D call. The specimen was PBMCs or a T cell subset sorted from them (not recorded which). The source of this sequence is a man aged 18 to 30 who had mild COVID-19 (a few samples of this study predate the infection). Cell type and time point are not known. CDR3 sequence: CASNKSTGELFF. In DNA, the CDR3 is TGTGCCAGTAACAAGAGCACCGGGGAGCTGTTTTTT.